The 17 T cell receptor beta chains below come from one sample, sequenced in a study of blood T cell repertoires in COVID-19. Generated by immunoSEQ multiplex PCR, the TCRdb table keeps only in-frame clones and is missing some. The sample holds 260,000 or so clones, approximately 84% seen once. Sequenced input: peripheral blood. Receptors were obtained from a human donor in a cohort sampled during active COVID-19.

This sequence joins TRBV28 and TRBJ2-7, with TRBD1 matching 9 bases. Germline values: CDR1 MDHEN, CDR2 SYDVKM. Germline trimming cut 1 base from V and 4 bases from J; bases unmatched to any gene: 8. This CDR3 is built from 16 residues. The CDR3 DNA reads TGTGCCAGCAGTTTATTATTCGGGACAGGGTGGTACGAGCAGTACTTC. Translation gives CASSLLFGTGWYEQYF.

This clone has ten or more counts. The rearrangement joins TRBV6-2 or TRBV6-3 to TRBJ2-3; the D gene is possibly TRBD2 (6 bases). Germline assignment: CDR1 MNHEY and CDR2 SVGEGT. The V gene lost 5 bases and the J gene lost 4 bases, with 19 bases spanning the gap. The CDR3 is made up of 16 amino acids. The CDR3 nucleotides are TGTGCCAGCAGTACCCCGGACTATCGGGGCCCAGATACGCAGTATTTT. Its translation is CASSTPDYRGPDTQYF.

The rearrangement uses TRBV11-2 and TRBJ2-5, with 11 bases identical to TRBD2. The CDR3 consists of 16 residues. Trimming took 5 bases from V and 5 from J; bases not matched to a gene: 10. The germline CDR1 and CDR2 sequences are SGHAT and FQNNGV. The CDR3 coding sequence is TGTGCCAGCAGCGGAAATAGCGGGGGGGCCGGGGAGACCCAGTACTTC. It encodes CASSGNSGGAGETQYF.

This chain links TRBV19 with TRBJ1-5; tentative D call: TRBD1 (5 bases). Germline lookup yields CDR1 LNHDA and CDR2 SQIVND (reference sequence). V was cut by 3 bases and J by 3 bases, with 21 bases left in between. CDR3 length: 18 residues. The CDR3 coding sequence is TGTGCCAGTAGTATCGTCCAGGGCGTAGGAGGGCTCAATCAGCCCCAGCATTTT. It is translated as CASSIVQGVGGLNQPQHF.

V is TRBV5-4 and J is TRBJ2-1, with TRBD2 matching over 8 bases. J lost 2 bases, V lost 1 base, and 2 bases had no gene match. The CDR3 is 15 residues long. Germline V gives CDR1 SGHNT, CDR2 YYREEE (reference sequence). Written as DNA, the CDR3 is TGTGCCAGCAGCTTGACGCGGGGGGCCTACAATGAGCAGTTCTTC. Its protein is CASSLTRGAYNEQFF.

The chain is built from TRBV19 and TRBJ2-3, with a possible D match to TRBD2 (5 bases). Deletions cut 5 bases from V and 2 bases from J, with 14 bases between. CDR1 LNHDA and CDR2 SQIVND come from the germline V gene (reference sequence). This CDR3 contains 15 residues. CDR3 sequence: CASSSGLKDTDTQYF. CDR3 bases: TGTGCCAGTAGTTCAGGACTTAAAGACACAGATACGCAGTATTTT.

The chain is built from TRBV18 and TRBJ2-3; 8 bases match TRBD2. Trimming at V came to 1 base and at J to 4 bases, leaving 4 bases not matched to a gene. The CDR3 length is 15 residues. CDR1 is KGHSH and CDR2 is LQKENI in the germline V gene. CDR3 region: CASSPRTSQADTQYF. In DNA, the CDR3 is TGTGCCAGCTCACCACGGACTAGCCAGGCAGATACGCAGTATTTT.

The chain uses TRBV7-9 and TRBJ2-7; TRBD2 matches 8 bases. This CDR3 has 13 amino acids. V lost 5 bases to trimming and J lost 6 bases; unmatched junction nucleotides: 6. The germline CDR1 and CDR2 sequences are SEHNR and FQNEAQ (reference sequence). The CDR3 spells CASSDGTRGEQYF. The CDR3, as DNA: TGTGCCAGCAGCGACGGGACTAGAGGCGAGCAGTACTTC.

Worth noting for this clone: Compared with germline, one end of the junction differs, possibly owing to a read error. The rearrangement links TRBV29-1 to TRBJ2-1; D is perhaps TRBD1 (8 bases). The CDR3 spans 12 residues. The germline V gene has CDR1 SQVTM and CDR2 ANQGSEA. The CDR3 DNA is TGCAGCGTTGAAGAGGACAGGGAGGGGTTGCTCTTC. Amino acids: CSVEEDREGLLF.

This sequence joins TRBV15 and TRBJ2-2; a possible D gene is TRBD1 (5 bases). This CDR3 is built from 17 residues. Germline V gene lookup returns CDR1 LNHNV and CDR2 YYDKDF (reference sequence). V gave up 4 bases and J gave up 4 bases, with 19 bases separating them. The CDR3 reads CATSNSRAPLGTGELFF. The CDR3 region has the DNA TGTGCCACCAGCAATTCCAGGGCGCCTCTCGGCACCGGGGAGCTGTTTTTT.

CDR3 nucleotide sequence: TGTGCCAGCAGCCACCGGACAGGGGCGCGGACTGAAGCTTTCTTT. Protein product: CASSHRTGARTEAFF. J is TRBJ1-1 and V is TRBV14, with TRBD1 matching 9 bases. The CDR3 runs 15 residues. V was pared by 3 bases and J by 5 bases, with 7 bases of the junction left unmatched. Germline loops: CDR1 SGHDN, CDR2 FVKESK. The full variable domain, rest sourced from reference TRBV14 and TRBJ1-1, is EAGVTQFPSHSVIEKGQTVTLRCDPISGHDNLYWYRRVMGKEIKFLLHFVKESKQDESGMPNNRFLAERTGGTYSTLKVQPAELEDSGVYFCASSHRTGARTEAFFGQGTRLTVV.

J is TRBJ2-7 and V is TRBV4-3; perhaps TRBD1 as D (5 bases). V was clipped by 0 bases and J by 1 base, with 10 bases between them. The CDR3 has 15 residues. Per the germline V gene, CDR1 is LGHNA and CDR2 is YSLEER. In DNA form, the CDR3 reads TGCGCCAGCAGCCAAGACAGGGAAAGGTCCTACGAGCAGTACTTC. The encoded protein is CASSQDRERSYEQYF.

For this clone: Other DNA variants within this sample encode the same CDR3. The gene calls are TRBV19 and TRBJ1-4, with D perhaps matching TRBD1 (5 bases). The CDR3 is 14 amino acids. Trimming removed 3 bases from V and 8 bases from J, with 13 bases in between. Germline values: CDR1 LNHDA, CDR2 SQIVND (reference sequence). CDR3 coding DNA: TGTGCCAGTAGTATTGGAGGGGTTAGAGAAAAACTGTTTTTT. This gives the protein CASSIGGVREKLFF.

The J gene is TRBJ2-4, the V gene TRBV2; TRBD2 is a possible D gene (6 bases). Germline-derived CDR1 and CDR2 are SNHLY and FYNNEI. The V and J ends lost 3 bases and 0 bases respectively, with 18 bases between them. The CDR3 runs 18 residues. The CDR3 sequence: CASSEFRLAGKAKNIQYF. In nucleotides, the CDR3 is TGTGCCAGCAGTGAGTTCCGGCTGGCGGGAAAAGCCAAAAACATTCAGTACTTC.

J is TRBJ2-1 and V is TRBV5-4; 8 positions match TRBD2. Germline CDR1 SGHNT, CDR2 YYREEE (reference sequence). V was clipped by 0 bases and J by 6 bases; unmatched bases: 11. This CDR3 contains 17 residues. In DNA form, the CDR3 reads TGTGCCAGCAGCTTGGGTGGCGGGGGGCCCCAGGCCAATGAGCAGTTCTTC. As protein: CASSLGGGGPQANEQFF.

The chain joins TRBV6-2 or TRBV6-3 to TRBJ2-6; 9 bases line up with TRBD1. Germline CDR1 reads MNHEY; CDR2 reads SVGEGT. The V and J ends lost 5 bases and 0 bases, in that order; junction bases with no gene match: 5. This CDR3 has 17 amino acids. The CDR3 reads CASSGTGRRSGANVLTF. The CDR3 region has the DNA TGTGCCAGCAGTGGGACAGGGCGCCGCTCTGGGGCCAACGTCCTGACTTTC.

The rearrangement joins TRBV21-1 to TRBJ2-3; the table's D call of TRBD2 was not tested on the DNA. TRBV21-1 counts as a pseudogene. This CDR3 has 17 residues. In nucleotides, the CDR3 is TGTGCCAGCAGCAAAGTTGGGACTAGCGAGTGCACAGATACGCAGTATTTT. It translates to CASSKVGTSECTDTQYF.